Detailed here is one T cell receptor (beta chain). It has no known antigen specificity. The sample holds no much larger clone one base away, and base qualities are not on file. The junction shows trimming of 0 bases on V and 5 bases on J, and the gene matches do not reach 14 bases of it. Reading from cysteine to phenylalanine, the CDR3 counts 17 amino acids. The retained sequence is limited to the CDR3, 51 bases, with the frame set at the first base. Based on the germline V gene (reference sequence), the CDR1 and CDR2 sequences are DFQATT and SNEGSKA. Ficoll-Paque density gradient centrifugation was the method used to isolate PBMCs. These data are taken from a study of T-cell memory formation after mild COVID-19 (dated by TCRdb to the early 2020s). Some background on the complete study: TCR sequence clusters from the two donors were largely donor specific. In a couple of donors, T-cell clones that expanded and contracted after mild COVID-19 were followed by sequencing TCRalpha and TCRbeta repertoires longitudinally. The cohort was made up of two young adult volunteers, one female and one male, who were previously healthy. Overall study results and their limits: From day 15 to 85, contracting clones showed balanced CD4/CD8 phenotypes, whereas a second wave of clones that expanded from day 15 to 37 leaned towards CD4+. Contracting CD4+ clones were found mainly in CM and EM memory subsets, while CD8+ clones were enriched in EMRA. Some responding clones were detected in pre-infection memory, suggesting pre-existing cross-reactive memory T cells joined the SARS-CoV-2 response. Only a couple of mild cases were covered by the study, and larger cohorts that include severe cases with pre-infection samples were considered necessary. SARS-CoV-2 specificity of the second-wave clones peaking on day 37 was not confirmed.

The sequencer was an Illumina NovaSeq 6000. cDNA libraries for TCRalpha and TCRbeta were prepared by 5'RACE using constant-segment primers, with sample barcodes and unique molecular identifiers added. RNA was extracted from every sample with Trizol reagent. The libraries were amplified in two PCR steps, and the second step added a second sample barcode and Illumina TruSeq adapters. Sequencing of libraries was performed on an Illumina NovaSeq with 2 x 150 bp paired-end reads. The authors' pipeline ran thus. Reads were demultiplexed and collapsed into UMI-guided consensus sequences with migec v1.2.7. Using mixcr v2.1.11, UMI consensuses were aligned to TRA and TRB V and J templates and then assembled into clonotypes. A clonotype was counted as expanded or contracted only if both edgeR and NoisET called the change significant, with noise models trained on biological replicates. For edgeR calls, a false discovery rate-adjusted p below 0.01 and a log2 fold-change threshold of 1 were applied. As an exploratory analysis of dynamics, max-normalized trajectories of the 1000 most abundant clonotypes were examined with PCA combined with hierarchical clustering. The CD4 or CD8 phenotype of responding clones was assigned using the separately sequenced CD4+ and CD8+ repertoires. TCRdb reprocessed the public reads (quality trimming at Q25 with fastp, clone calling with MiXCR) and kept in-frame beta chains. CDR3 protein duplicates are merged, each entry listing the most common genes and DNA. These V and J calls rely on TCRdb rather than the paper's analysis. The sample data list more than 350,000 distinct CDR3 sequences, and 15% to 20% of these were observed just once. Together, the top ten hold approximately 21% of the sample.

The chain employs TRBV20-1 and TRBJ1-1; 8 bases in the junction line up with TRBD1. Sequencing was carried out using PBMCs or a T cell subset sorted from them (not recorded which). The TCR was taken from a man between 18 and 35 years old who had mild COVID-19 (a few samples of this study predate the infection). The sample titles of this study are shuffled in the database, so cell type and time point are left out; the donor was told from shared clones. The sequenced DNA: TGCAGTGCTAGAGAGAGGGACAGGTCGAGTATGAGTACTGAAGCTTTCTTT. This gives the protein CSARERDRSSMSTEAFF.